This T cell receptor (beta chain) was captured by sequencing in a study of regulatory T cells in long-lasting Graves disease. Time point meaning: newly diagnosed GD, antithyroid drugs for less than 3 months. The TCR library was made from RNA extracted from PBMCs. Researchers made TCR beta libraries by using iRepertoire HTBI primers and running Arm-PCR on CDR3 regions. Using its own MiXCR run on the multiplex PCR reads, TCRdb lists one record per CDR3 protein. The table has 350,000 to 500,000 distinct CDR3 sequences, over 15% seen once; the top ten hold roughly 23%. In addition, the sample was reused for a study of T cells in Graves' hyperthyroidism and ophthalmopathy. That investigation notes: During a first-round RT-PCR of the TCR CDR3, the HTBI primer set was used. The model's output predicted ophthalmopathy at a median of about 5.9 months prior to onset.

The source material was peripheral blood mononuclear cells (PBMCs), sampled at new diagnosis, from a patient treated with antithyroid drugs. The sequence came from a young woman with Graves disease.

The CDR3 region is CASSFDKSSNTGELFF. The CDR3 nucleotides are TGTGCCAGCAGCTTCGACAAAAGTTCGAACACCGGGGAGCTGTTTTTT. The V and J genes are TRBV11-3 and TRBJ2-2, with unresolved D. The CDR3 consists of 16 residues. The germline CDR1 and CDR2 sequences are SGHNT and YENEEA. V lost 3 bases and J lost 0, with 11 bases in between. Supplemented by reference TRBV11-3 and TRBJ2-2, the full variable domain reads EAGVVQSPRYKIIEKKQPVAFWCNPISGHNTLYWYLQNLGQGPELLIRYENEEAVDDSQLPKDRFSAERLKGVDSTLKIQPAELGDSAVYLCASSFDKSSNTGELFFGEGSRLTVL.